The clone carrying this T cell receptor (beta chain) was seen at least ten times. The antigen remains unidentified. Time point given: newly diagnosed GD, antithyroid drugs for less than 3 months. Researchers made the TCR library from RNA that was extracted from PBMCs. HTBI primers from iRepertoire and Arm-PCR of CDR3 regions yielded the TCR beta libraries. TCRdb reanalysed the multiplex PCR reads using MiXCR and keeps one entry per CDR3 protein. Altogether roughly 410,000 distinct CDR3 sequences are present, approximately 16% being singletons, with the ten largest covering roughly 7.7%. CDR3 length: 14 amino acids. V lost 1 base and J lost 5; bases outside the gene matches: 3. This sample is part of a study of regulatory T cells in long-lasting Graves disease. Points from the study as a whole: Favored gene segments in persistent disease were TRBV28, TRBJ1-2 and TRBJ2-5.

This sample also belongs to another study, concerning T cells in Graves' hyperthyroidism and ophthalmopathy.

The gene calls are TRBV12-3 or TRBV12-4 and TRBJ2-5; 8 nucleotides agree with TRBD1. The clonotype comes from a woman in her thirties or forties with Graves disease. Sample: peripheral blood mononuclear cells (PBMCs), taken at new diagnosis, from a patient treated with antithyroid drugs. CDR3 sequence: CASSLEDRVETQYF. For the CDR3, the DNA is TGTGCCAGCAGTTTAGAGGACAGGGTCGAGACCCAGTACTTC.